These 5 T cell receptor beta chains were all obtained from the same sample, sequenced in a study of blood T cell repertoires in COVID-19 (dated by TCRdb to about 2020). Library preparation was by the immunoSEQ multiplex PCR assay. TCRdb took this table from immuneACCESS and kept in-frame rearrangements with V and J called. Such tables lack part of the clones; where checked against another copy, unresolved V genes explain under half of the gap, and the rest is unexplained. Across this sample there are roughly 300,000 clones, with 70% to 90% seen only once. The ten largest make up approximately 4.6% of the sample. The sequencing input was PBMCs or T cells enriched from blood (not recorded which). Source of these receptors: a woman in her thirties or forties with acute COVID-19.

The chain links TRBV20-1 to TRBJ1-2; D not certain. CDR3 length equals 12 residues. Trimming took 3 bases from V and 4 from J, leaving 9 bases between them. CDR1 and CDR2 (germline): DFQATT, SNEGSKA (reference sequence). CDR3: CSASDGGYGYTF. The CDR3 nucleotides are TGCAGTGCTAGTGACGGAGGCTATGGCTACACCTTC.

The CDR3 reads CASSLGSGSNQPQHF. DNA of the CDR3: TGTGCCAGCAGTTTGGGGTCAGGGAGCAATCAGCCCCAGCATTTT. The chain joins TRBV28 to TRBJ1-5; D perhaps matches TRBD1 (5 bases). The CDR3 has 15 amino acids. The V gene's germline CDR1 is MDHEN and CDR2 SYDVKM. V was shortened by 3 bases and J by 1 base, with 10 bases between the two germline ends.

The sample holds a few counts of this clone. The chain employs TRBV7-2 and TRBJ1-1; D gene unclear. The germline V gene encodes CDR1 SGHTA and CDR2 FQGNSA. This CDR3 has 16 residues. V lost 2 bases and J lost 0, with 13 bases in between. The CDR3 DNA reads TGTGCCAGCAGCTTATCATTGGCAGGAATGAACACTGAAGCTTTCTTT. This translates into CASSLSLAGMNTEAFF.

The chain couples TRBV6-5 to TRBJ1-3, with TRBD1 identical over 9 bases. There are 16 residues in the CDR3. The germline CDR1 and CDR2 sequences are MNHEY and SVGAGI. V dropped 0 bases and J dropped 8; count of bases not matched to a gene: 8. CDR3 region: CASSYSGDRDRYTIYF. Written as DNA, the CDR3 is TGTGCCAGCAGTTACTCGGGGGACAGGGATCGGTACACCATATATTTT.

This clone was seen just once. The J gene is TRBJ2-1, the V gene TRBV7-3; the match to TRBD2 covers 11 bases. CDR3 size: 17 residues. V lost 0 bases, J lost 9 bases, and 10 bases stayed unmatched. Germline assignment: CDR1 SGHTA and CDR2 FQGTGA. CDR3 loop: CASSLTGLAGGYGEQFF. The CDR3 DNA reads TGTGCCAGCAGCTTAACAGGTCTAGCGGGGGGATACGGTGAGCAGTTCTTC. The full variable domain, with the rest looked up from reference TRBV7-3 and TRBJ2-1, is GAGVSQTPSNKVTEKGKYVELRCDPISGHTALYWYRQSLGQGPEFLIYFQGTGAADDSGLPNDRFFAVRPEGSVSTLKIQRTERGDSAVYLCASSLTGLAGGYGEQFFGPGTRLTVL.